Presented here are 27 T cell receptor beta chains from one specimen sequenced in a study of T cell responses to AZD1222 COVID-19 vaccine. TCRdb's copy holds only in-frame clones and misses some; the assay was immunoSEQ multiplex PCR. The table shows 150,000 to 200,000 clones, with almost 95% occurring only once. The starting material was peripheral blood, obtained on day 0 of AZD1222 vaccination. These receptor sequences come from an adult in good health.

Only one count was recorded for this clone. DNA for the CDR3: TGTGCCAGTAGCATCGAGGGGTCCTATGGCTACACCTTC. Translating gives CASSIEGSYGYTF. The chain is built from TRBV19 and TRBJ1-2, with D perhaps matching TRBD1 (5 bases). Germline CDR1 is LNHDA and CDR2 is SQIVND (reference sequence). This CDR3 region has 13 residues. V gave up 6 bases and J gave up 4 bases, with 12 bases separating them.

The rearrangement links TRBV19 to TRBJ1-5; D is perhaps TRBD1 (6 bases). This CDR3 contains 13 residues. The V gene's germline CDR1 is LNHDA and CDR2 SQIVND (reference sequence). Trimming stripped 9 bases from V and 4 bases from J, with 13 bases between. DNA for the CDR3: TGTGCCAGCCGGGACACGACGAATCAGCCCCAGCATTTT. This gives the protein CASRDTTNQPQHF.

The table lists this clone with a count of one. The CDR3 bases are TGTGCCAGTAGTGCAGGAGGGAACACTGAAGCTTTCTTT. Translating gives CASSAGGNTEAFF. The chain carries TRBV19 and TRBJ1-1; D is uncertain. This CDR3 is built from 13 residues. Looked up from germline, CDR1 is LNHDA and CDR2 is SQIVND (reference sequence). V was cut by 5 bases and J by 1 base, with 8 bases left in between.

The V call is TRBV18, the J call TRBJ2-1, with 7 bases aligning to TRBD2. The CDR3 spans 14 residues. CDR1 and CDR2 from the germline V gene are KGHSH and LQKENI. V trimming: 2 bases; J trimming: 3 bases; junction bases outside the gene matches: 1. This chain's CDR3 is CASSPWEGYNEQFF. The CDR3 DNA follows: TGTGCCAGCTCACCATGGGAGGGCTACAATGAGCAGTTCTTC. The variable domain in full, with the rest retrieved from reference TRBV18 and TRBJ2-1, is NAGVMQNPRHLVRRRGQEARLRCSPMKGHSHVYWYRQLPEEGLKFMVYLQKENIIDESGMPKERFSAEFPKEGPSILRIQQVVRGDSAAYFCASSPWEGYNEQFFGPGTRLTVL.

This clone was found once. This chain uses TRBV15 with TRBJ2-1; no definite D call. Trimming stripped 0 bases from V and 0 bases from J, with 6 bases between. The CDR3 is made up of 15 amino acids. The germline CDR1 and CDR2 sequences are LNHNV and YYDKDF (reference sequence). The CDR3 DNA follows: TGTGCCACCAGCAGAGATGGGGACTCCTACAATGAGCAGTTCTTC. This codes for CATSRDGDSYNEQFF.

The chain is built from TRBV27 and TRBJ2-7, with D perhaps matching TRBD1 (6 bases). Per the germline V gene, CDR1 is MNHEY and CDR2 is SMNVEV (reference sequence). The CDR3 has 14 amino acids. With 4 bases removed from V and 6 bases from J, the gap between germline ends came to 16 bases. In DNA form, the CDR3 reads TGTGCCAGCAGTTCAGGGGCTTCTATTGGCGAGCAGTACTTC. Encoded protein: CASSSGASIGEQYF.

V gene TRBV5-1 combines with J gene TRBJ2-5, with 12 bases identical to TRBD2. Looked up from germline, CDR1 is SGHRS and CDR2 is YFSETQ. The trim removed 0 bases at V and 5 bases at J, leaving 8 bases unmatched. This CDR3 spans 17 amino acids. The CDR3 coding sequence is TGCGCCAGCAGCTTGGCCGAGACTAGCGGGAGCGGGGAGACCCAGTACTTC. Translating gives CASSLAETSGSGETQYF.

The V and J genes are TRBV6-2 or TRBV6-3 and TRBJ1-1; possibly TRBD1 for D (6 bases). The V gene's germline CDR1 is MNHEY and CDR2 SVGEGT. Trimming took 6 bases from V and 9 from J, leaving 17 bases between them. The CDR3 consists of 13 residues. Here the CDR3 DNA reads TGTGCCAGCAGCCTCGGACAGTCGGGCAAAGCTTTCTTT. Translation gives CASSLGQSGKAFF.

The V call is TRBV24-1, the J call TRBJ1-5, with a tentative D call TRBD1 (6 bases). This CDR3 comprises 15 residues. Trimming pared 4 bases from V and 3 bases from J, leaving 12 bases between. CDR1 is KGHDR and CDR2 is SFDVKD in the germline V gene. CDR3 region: CATSDDRSSNQPQHF. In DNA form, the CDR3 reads TGTGCCACCAGTGACGACAGGTCTTCCAATCAGCCCCAGCATTTT.

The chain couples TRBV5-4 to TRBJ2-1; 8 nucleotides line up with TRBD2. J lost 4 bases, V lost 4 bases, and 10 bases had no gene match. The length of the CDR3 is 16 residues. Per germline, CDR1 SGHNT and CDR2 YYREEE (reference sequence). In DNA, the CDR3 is TGTGCCAGCAGCGTGGGTAGGAGCGGGAGTTACAATGAGCAGTTCTTC. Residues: CASSVGRSGSYNEQFF.

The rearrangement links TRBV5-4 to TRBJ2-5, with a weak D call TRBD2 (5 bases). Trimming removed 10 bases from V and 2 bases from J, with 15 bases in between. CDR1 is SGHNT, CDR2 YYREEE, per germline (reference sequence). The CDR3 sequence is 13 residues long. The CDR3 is CAGLLRGQETQYF. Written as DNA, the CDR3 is TGTGCCGGCCTCTTAAGAGGGCAAGAGACCCAGTACTTC.

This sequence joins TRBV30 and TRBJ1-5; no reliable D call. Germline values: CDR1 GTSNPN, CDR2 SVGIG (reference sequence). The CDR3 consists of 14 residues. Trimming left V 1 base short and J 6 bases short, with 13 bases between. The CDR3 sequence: CAWSEMAVSQPQHF. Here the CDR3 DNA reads TGTGCCTGGAGTGAGATGGCAGTAAGTCAGCCCCAGCATTTT.

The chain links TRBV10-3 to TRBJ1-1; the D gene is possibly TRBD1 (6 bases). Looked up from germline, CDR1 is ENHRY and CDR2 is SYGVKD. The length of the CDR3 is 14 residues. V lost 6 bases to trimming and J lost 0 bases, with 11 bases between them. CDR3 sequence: CAISIDRLNTEAFF. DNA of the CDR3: TGTGCCATCAGCATAGACAGGCTGAACACTGAAGCTTTCTTT.

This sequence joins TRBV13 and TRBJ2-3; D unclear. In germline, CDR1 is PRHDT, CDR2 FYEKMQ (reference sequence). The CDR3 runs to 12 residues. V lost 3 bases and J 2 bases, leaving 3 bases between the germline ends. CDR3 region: CASSFTTDTQYF. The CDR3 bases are TGTGCCAGCAGCTTTACCACAGATACGCAGTATTTT.

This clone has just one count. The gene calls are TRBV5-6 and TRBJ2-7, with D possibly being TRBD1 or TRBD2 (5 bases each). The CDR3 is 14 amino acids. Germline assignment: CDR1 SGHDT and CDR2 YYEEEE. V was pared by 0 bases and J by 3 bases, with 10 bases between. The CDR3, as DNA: TGTGCCAGCAGCTTGGGGGGACGGTTCTACGAGCAGTACGTC. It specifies CASSLGGRFYEQYV.

The CDR3 region is CASSLWGFDEKLFF. The CDR3 nucleotides are TGTGCCAGCAGTTTATGGGGGTTCGATGAAAAACTGTTTTTT. The V and J genes are TRBV27 and TRBJ1-4; possible D gene TRBD1, 5 bases. CDR1 is MNHEY, CDR2 SMNVEV, per germline (reference sequence). The V end lost 1 base, the J end lost 6 bases, and 9 bases lay between the germline ends. The CDR3 covers 14 residues.

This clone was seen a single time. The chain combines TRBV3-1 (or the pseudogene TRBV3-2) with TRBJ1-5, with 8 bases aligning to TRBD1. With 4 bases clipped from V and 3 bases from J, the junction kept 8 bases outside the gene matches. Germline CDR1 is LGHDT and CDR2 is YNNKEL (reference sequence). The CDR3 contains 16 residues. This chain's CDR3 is CASSPTGTGINQPQHF. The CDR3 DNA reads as TGTGCCAGCAGCCCAACCGGGACAGGAATCAATCAGCCCCAGCATTTT.

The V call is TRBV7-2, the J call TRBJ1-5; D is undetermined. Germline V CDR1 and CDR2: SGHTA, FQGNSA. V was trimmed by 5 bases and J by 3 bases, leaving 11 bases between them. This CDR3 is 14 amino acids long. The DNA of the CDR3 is TGTGCCAGCAGCGTGGGCCAGCCCAATCAGCCCCAGCATTTT. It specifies CASSVGQPNQPQHF.

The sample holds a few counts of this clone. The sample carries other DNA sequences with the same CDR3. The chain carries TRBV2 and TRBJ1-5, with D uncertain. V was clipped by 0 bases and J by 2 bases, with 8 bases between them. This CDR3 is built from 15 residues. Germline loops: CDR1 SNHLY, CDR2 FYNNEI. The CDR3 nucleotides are TGTGCCAGCAGTGAAGCAGCCGTTGGCAATCAGCCCCAGCATTTT. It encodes CASSEAAVGNQPQHF.

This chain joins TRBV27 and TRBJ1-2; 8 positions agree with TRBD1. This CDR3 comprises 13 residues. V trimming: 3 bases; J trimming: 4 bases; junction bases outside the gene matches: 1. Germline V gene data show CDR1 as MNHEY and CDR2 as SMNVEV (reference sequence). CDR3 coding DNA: TGTGCCAGCAGTTTTGGACAGGGCTATGGCTACACCTTC. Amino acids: CASSFGQGYGYTF.

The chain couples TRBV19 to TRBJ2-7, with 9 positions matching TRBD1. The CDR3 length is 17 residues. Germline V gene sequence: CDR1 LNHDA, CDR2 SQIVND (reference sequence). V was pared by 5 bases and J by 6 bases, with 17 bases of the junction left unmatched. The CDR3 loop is CASSATESGQGSLEQYF. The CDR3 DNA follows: TGTGCCAGTAGTGCCACTGAATCGGGACAGGGTTCGCTCGAGCAGTACTTC.

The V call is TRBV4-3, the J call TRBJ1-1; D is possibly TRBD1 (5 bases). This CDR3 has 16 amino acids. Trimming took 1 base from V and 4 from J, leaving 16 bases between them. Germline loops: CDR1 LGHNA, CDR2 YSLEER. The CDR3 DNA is TGCGCCAGCAGCCAAGTGAGTGGGCGGGGGGGCACTGAAGCTTTCTTT. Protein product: CASSQVSGRGGTEAFF.

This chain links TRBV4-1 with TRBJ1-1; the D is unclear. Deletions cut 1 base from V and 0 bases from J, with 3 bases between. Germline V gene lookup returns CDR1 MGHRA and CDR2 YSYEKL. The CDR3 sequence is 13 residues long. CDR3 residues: CASSQVMNTEAFF. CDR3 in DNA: TGCGCCAGCAGCCAAGTCATGAACACTGAAGCTTTCTTT.

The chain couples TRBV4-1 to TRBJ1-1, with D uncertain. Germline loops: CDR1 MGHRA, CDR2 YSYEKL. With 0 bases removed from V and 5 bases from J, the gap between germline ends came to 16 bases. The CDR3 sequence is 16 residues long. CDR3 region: CASSQDRAGFRTEAFF. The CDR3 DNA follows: TGCGCCAGCAGCCAAGATCGAGCGGGCTTTAGGACTGAAGCTTTCTTT.

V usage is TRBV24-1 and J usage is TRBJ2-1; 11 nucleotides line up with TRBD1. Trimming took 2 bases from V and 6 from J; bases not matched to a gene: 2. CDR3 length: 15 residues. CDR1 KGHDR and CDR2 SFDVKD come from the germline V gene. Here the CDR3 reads CATSDSGTGGNEQFF. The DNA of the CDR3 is TGTGCCACCAGTGATTCCGGGACAGGGGGCAATGAGCAGTTCTTC.

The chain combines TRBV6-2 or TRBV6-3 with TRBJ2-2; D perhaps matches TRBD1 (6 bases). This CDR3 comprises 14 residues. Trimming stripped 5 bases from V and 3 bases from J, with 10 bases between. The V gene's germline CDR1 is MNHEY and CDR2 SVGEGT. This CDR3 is CASSPDRYTGELFF. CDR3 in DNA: TGTGCCAGCAGTCCGGACAGATACACCGGGGAGCTGTTTTTT.

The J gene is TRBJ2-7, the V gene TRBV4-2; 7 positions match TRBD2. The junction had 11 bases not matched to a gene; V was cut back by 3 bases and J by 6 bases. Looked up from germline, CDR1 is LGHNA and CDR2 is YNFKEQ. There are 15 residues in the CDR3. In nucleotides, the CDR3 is TGTGCCAGCAGCCAGTCACCGGGACTAAATGTCGAGCAGTACTTC. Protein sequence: CASSQSPGLNVEQYF.